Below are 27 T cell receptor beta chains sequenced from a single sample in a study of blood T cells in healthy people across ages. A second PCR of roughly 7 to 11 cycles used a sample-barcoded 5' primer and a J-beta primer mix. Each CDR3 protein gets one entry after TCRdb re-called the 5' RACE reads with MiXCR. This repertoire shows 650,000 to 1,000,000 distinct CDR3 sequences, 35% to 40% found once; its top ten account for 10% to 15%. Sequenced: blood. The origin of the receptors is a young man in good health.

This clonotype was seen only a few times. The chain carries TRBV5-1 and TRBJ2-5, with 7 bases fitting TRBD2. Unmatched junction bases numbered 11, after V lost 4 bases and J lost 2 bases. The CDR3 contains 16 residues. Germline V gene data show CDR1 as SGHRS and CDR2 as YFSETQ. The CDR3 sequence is CASSLTGGLQQETQYF. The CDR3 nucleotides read TGCGCCAGCAGCCTAACGGGGGGACTACAACAAGAGACCCAGTACTTC.

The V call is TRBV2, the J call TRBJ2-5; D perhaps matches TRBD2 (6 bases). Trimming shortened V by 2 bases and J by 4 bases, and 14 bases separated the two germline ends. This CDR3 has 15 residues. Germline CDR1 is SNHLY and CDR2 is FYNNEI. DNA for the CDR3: TGTGCCAGCAGTGAAATGGCCGGCGGGGCAGAGACCCAGTACTTC. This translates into CASSEMAGGAETQYF.

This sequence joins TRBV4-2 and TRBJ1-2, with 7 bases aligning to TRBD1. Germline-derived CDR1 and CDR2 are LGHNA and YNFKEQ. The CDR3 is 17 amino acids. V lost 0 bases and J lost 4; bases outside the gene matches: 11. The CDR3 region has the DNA TGTGCCAGCAGCCAAGAATACCGGGACAGCCTGTTCTATGGCTACACCTTC. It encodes CASSQEYRDSLFYGYTF.

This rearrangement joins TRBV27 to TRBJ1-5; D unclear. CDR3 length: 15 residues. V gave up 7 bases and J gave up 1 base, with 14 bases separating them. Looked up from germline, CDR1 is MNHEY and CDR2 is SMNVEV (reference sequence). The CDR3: CASKLDPRSNQPQHF. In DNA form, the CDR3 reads TGTGCCAGCAAACTGGACCCAAGAAGCAATCAGCCCCAGCATTTT.

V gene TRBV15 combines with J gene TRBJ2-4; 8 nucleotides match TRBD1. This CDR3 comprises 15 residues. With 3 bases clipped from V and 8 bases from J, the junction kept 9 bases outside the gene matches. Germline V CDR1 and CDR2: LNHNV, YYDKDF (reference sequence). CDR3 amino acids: CATSRDGQGGDIQYF. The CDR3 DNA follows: TGTGCCACCAGCAGGGACGGACAGGGTGGGGACATTCAGTACTTC.

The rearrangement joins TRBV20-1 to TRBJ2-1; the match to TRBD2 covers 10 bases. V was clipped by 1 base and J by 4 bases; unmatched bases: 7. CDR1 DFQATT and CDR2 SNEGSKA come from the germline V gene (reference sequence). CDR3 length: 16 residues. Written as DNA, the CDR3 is TGCAGTGCTAGAGGGCAGCGGGGGGGCGGGTACAATGAGCAGTTCTTC. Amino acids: CSARGQRGGGYNEQFF.

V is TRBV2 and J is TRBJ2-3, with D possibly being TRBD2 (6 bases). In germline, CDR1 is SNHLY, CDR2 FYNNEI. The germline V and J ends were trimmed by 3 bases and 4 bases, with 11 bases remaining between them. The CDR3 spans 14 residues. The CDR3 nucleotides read TGTGCCAGCAGTGATGCGCTAGCGCCAGATACGCAGTATTTT. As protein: CASSDALAPDTQYF.

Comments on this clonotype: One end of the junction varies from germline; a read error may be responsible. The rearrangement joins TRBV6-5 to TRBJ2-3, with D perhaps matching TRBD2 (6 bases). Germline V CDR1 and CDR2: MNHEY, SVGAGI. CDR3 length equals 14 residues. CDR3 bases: TGTGCCGGCAGCCAAACGGGACTCATCTATACGCAGTATTTT. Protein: CAGSQTGLIYTQYF.

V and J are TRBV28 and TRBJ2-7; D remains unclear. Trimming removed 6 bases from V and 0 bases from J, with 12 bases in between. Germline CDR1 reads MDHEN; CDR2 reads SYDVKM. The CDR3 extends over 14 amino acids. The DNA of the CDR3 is TGTGCCAGCAGGTTGTACCCGAGCTCCTACGAGCAGTACTTC. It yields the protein CASRLYPSSYEQYF.

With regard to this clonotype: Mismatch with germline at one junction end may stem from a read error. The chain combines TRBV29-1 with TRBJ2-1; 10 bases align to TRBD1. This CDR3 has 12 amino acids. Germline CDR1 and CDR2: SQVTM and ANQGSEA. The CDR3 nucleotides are TGCAGCGGGACAGGGGGATACAATAAGCAGTTCTTC. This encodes CSGTGGYNKQFF.

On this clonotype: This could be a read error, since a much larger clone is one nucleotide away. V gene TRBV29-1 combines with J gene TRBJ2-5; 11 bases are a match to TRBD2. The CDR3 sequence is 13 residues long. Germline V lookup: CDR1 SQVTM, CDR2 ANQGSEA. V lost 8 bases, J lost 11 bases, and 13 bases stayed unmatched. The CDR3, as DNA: TGCAGCAAATTAGCGGGGGGGCTAGATGAGCAGTACTTC. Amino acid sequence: CSKLAGGLDEQYF.

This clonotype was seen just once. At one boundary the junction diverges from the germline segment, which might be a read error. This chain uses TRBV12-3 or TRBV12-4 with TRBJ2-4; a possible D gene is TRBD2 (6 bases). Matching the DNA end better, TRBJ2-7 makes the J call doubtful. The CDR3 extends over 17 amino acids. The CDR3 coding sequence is TGTCCCAGCAGTCCCCATACAACTGCAAGGTTCGGGAGCGAGCAGTACTTC. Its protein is CPSSPHTTARFGSEQYF.

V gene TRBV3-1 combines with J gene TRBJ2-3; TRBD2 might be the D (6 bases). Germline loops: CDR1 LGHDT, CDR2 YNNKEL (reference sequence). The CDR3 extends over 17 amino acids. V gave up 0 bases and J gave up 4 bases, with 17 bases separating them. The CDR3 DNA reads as TGTGCCAGCAGCCAAGAACGTGGGACTTTCCCCCCAGATACGCAGTATTTT. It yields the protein CASSQERGTFPPDTQYF.

CDR3 DNA sequence: TGCAGCGTCAGCAGGGATTCGAATCAGCCCCAGCATTTT. It codes for CSVSRDSNQPQHF. This chain links TRBV29-1 with TRBJ1-5; a possible D gene is TRBD1 (5 bases). The CDR3 consists of 13 residues. Per the germline V gene, CDR1 is SQVTM and CDR2 is ANQGSEA. Trimming cost V 6 bases and J 4 bases, with 13 bases left between them.

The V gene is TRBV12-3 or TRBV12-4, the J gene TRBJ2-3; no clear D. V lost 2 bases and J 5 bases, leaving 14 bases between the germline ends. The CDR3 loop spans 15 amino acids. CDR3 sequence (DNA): TGTGCCAGCAGTTTACTAGTTGTGGTAGGAGATACGCAGTATTTT. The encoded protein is CASSLLVVVGDTQYF.

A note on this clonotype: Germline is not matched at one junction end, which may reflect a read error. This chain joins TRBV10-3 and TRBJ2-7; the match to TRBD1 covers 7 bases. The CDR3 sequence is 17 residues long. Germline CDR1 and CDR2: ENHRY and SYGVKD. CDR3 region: CATSESAVWDSADEQYF. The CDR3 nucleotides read TGTGCCACCAGTGAGTCCGCGGTTTGGGACAGTGCGGACGAGCAGTACTTC.

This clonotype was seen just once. This CDR3 reads CASSETTSGGRLFF. The CDR3 coding sequence is TGTGCCAGCAGTGAAACGACTAGCGGGGGGCGTCTGTTTTTT. The chain carries TRBV2 and TRBJ2-2, with 13 bases lining up with TRBD2. Germline CDR1 is SNHLY and CDR2 is FYNNEI. The CDR3 contains 14 residues. The trim removed 2 bases at V and 14 bases at J, leaving 5 bases unmatched.

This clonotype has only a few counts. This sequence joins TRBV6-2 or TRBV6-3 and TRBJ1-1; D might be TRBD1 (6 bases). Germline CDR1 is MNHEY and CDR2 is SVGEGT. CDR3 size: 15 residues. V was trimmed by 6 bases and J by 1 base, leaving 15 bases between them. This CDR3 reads CASSPVGTKNTEAFF. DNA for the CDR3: TGTGCCAGCAGCCCCGTGGGGACAAAGAACACTGAAGCTTTCTTT.

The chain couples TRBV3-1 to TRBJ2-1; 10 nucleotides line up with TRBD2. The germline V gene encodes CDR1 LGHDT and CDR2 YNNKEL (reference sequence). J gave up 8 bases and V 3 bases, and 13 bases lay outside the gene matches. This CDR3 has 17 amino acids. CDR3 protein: CASSHTTFPSGRDEQFF. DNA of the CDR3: TGTGCCAGCAGCCACACGACCTTTCCCAGCGGGAGGGATGAGCAGTTCTTC.

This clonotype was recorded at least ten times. The DNA of the CDR3 is TGTGCCAGCTCACCACTGGCCAACCTCCAAGAGACCCAGTACTTC. Amino acids: CASSPLANLQETQYF. This chain joins TRBV18 and TRBJ2-5, with D unresolved. This CDR3 region has 15 residues. CDR1 is KGHSH, CDR2 LQKENI, per germline. V dropped 1 base and J dropped 1 base, with 10 bases sitting between them.

The CDR3 reads CASSRRLAGGTYEQYF. CDR3 coding DNA: TGTGCCAGCAGTCGACGACTAGCGGGGGGTACCTACGAGCAGTACTTC. This rearrangement joins TRBV12-3 or TRBV12-4 to TRBJ2-5; TRBD2 agrees at 13 bases. The end of the DNA aligns better with TRBJ2-7, so the J call may be wrong. This CDR3 is 16 amino acids long.

In DNA form, the CDR3 reads TGTGCCAGCAGCGGGGCAGCGGGGGGCTCAGATACGCAGTATTTT. This gives the protein CASSGAAGGSDTQYF. This chain links TRBV11-2 with TRBJ2-3, with 9 nucleotides matching TRBD2. Per germline, CDR1 SGHAT and CDR2 FQNNGV. V lost 5 bases to trimming and J lost 4 bases; unmatched junction nucleotides: 7. This CDR3 comprises 15 residues.

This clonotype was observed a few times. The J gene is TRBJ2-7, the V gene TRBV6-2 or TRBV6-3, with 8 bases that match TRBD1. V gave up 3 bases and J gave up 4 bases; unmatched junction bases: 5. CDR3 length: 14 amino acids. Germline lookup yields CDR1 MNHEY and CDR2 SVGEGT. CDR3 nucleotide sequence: TGTGCCAGCAGTTATCAGGACAGGGAATACGAGCAGTACTTC. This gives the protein CASSYQDREYEQYF.

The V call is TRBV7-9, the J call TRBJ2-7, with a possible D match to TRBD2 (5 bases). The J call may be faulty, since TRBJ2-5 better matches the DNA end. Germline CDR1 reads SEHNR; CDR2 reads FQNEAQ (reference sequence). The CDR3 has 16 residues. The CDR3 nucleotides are TGTGCCAGCAGCTTAGCAGGTTTCGGGGTCGGTGAGACCCAGTACTTC. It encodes CASSLAGFGVGETQYF.

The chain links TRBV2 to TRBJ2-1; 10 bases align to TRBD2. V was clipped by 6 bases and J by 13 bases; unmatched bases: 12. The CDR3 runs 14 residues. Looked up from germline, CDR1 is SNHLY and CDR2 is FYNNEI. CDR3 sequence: CASSRLTSGETQFF. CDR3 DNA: TGTGCCAGCAGCCGGTTAACTAGCGGGGAGACCCAGTTCTTC.

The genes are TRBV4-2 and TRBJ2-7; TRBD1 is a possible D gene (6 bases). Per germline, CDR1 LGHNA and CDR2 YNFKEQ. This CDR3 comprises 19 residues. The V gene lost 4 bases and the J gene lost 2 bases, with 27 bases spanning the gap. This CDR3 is CASSRKKGLRDISTYEQYF. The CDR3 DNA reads TGTGCCAGCAGCCGCAAAAAGGGCCTCCGGGACATATCCACCTACGAGCAGTACTTC.

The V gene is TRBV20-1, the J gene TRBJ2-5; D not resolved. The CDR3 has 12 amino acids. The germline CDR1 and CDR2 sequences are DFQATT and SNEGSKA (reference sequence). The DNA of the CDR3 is TGCAGCCCTAAGCCCGGATACAATGAGCAGTACTTC. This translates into CSPKPGYNEQYF.